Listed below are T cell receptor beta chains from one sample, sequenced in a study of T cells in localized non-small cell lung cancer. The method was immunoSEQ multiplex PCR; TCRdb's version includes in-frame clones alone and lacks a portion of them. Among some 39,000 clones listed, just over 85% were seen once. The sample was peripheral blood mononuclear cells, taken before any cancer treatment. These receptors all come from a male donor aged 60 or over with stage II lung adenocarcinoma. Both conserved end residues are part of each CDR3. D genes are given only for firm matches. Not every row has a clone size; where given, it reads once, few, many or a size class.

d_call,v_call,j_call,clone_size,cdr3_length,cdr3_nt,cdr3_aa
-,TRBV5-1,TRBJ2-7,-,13,TGCGCCAGCAGCTTGGGAATTCTAGAGGAGCAGTACTTC,CASSLGILEEQYF
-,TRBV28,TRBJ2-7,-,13,TGTGCCGCAAAGTCTAGCGCCTCCTACGAGCAGTACTTC,CAAKSSASYEQYF
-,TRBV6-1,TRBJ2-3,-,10,TGTGCCAGCAGATCTGATACGCAGTATTTT,CASRSDTQYF
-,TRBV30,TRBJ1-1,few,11,TGTGCCTGGGTGCAGGGCGGTCGGGCTTTCTTT,CAWVQGGRAFF
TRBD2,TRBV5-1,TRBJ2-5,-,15,TGCGCCAGCAGCTCCGGGACTAGCTTCCTCCCGACCCAGTACTTC,CASSSGTSFLPTQYF
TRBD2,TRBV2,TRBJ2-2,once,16,TGTGCCAGCAGCGGACTAGCGGGATTAAACACCGGGGAGCTGTTTTTT,CASSGLAGLNTGELFF
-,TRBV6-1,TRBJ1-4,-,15,TGTGCCAGCAGTGCCCAGATTGCAACTAATGAAAAACTGTTTTTT,CASSAQIATNEKLFF
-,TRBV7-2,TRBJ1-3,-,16,TGTGCCAGCAGCTTAGGGCAACCCTTCTCTGGAAACACCATATATTTT,CASSLGQPFSGNTIYF
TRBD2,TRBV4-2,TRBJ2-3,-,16,TGTGCCAGCAGCCAAGATCAGGCTAGCGGTCAAGATACGCAGTATTTT,CASSQDQASGQDTQYF
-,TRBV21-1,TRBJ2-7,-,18,TGTGCCAGCAGCAAAGGGCCCTCCCCCGGGGGGGACTCCTACGAGCAGTACTTC,CASSKGPSPGGDSYEQYF
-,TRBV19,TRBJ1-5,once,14,TGTGCCAGTGCAGAGACCGAGGGCCGTCAGCCCCAGCATTTT,CASAETEGRQPQHF
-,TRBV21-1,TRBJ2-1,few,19,TGTGCCAGCAGCAACGGACTAGCGGGAGGCCGGAGCTCCTACAATGAGCAGTTCTTC,CASSNGLAGGRSSYNEQFF
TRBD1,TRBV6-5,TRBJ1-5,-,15,TGTGCCAGCGGGTCCGGGACAGGGGGGCGTCAGCCCCAGCATTTT,CASGSGTGGRQPQHF
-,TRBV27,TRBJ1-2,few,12,TGTGCCAGCAGTTTAGGGGGGCATAGCTACACCTTC,CASSLGGHSYTF
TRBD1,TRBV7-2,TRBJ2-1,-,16,TGTGCCAGCAGCTTAGGTCCGCCGGGACAGGGGAATGAGCAGTTCTTC,CASSLGPPGQGNEQFF
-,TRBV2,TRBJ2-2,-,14,TGTGCCAGCAAGGGCCTAGTGGGAGTCGGGGAGCTGTTTTTT,CASKGLVGVGELFF
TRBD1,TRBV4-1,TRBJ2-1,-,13,TGCGCCAGCAGCCAAGATGGGGGGACAGGGCAGTTCTTC,CASSQDGGTGQFF
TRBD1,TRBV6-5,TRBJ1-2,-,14,TGTGCCAGCAGTTATTCCGGGACAGACTATGGCTACACCTTC,CASSYSGTDYGYTF
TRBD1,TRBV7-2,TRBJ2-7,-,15,TGTGCCAGCAGCTTAGCGAGACAGGGGGGCTACGAGCAGTACTTC,CASSLARQGGYEQYF
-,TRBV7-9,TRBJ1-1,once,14,TGTGCCAGCAGCTGGAACTTGGAGAACACTGAAGCTTTCTTT,CASSWNLENTEAFF
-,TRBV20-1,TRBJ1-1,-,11,TGCAGTGCCCCGATCAACACTGAAGCTTTCTTT,CSAPINTEAFF
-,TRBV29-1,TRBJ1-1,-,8,TGCAGCGTTGGGCCACAGGCCTTT,CSVGPQAF
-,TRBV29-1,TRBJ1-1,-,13,TGCAGCGTCGATACAGGGCTGCACACTGAAGCTTTCTTT,CSVDTGLHTEAFF
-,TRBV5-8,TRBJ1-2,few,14,TGTGCCAGCAGCTTGGACAGGGTCGGCTATGGCTACACCTTC,CASSLDRVGYGYTF
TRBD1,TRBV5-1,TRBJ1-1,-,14,TGCGCCAGCAGCGCCCGGACAGGGGGCACTGAAGCTTTCTTT,CASSARTGGTEAFF
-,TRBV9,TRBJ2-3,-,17,TGTGCCAGCAGCGCCCAAGAGGACGGGGGTAGCACAGATACGCAGTATTTT,CASSAQEDGGSTDTQYF
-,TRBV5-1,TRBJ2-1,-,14,TGCGCCAGCAAACTTGACAATGGAAACAATGAGCAGTTCTTC,CASKLDNGNNEQFF
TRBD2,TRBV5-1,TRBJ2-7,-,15,TGCGCCAGCAGCTTGTGGACGGGAGGGCCCTACGAGCAGTACTTC,CASSLWTGGPYEQYF
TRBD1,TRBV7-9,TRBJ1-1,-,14,TGTGCCAGCAGCAGACAGGGGAGTTTAGCTGAAGCTTTCTTT,CASSRQGSLAEAFF
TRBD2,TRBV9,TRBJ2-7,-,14,TGTGCCAGCAGCGTAGACGGGAGGGCCCACGAGCAGTACTTC,CASSVDGRAHEQYF
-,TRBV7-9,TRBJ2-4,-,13,TGTGCCAGCAGATCGGCCGGTAGGGGCCTTCAGTACTTC,CASRSAGRGLQYF
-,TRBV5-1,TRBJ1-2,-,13,TGCGCCAGCAGGGCTACTAGCCCTTATGGCTACACCTTC,CASRATSPYGYTF